This passage covers 17 T cell receptor beta chains from one sample sequenced in a study of blood T cell repertoires in COVID-19 (TCRdb year 2020). The method was the immunoSEQ multiplex PCR assay. This immuneACCESS table, as held by TCRdb, lists in-frame sequences with V and J called but not all clones. Of the missing ones, under half trace to an unresolved V gene in checked studies; the others have no known cause. In this sample the table shows around 300,000 clones, 85% of which occur a single time. Jointly, the top ten make up 2% to 3% of the sample. Sequencing was done on a sample of PBMCs or T cells enriched from blood (not recorded which). The source of these receptors is a woman aged 45-65 years who had recovered from COVID-19.

The chain has TRBV7-8 and TRBJ2-7; 7 nucleotides line up with TRBD1. Germline V gene sequence: CDR1 SGHVS, CDR2 FQNEAQ. V was clipped by 0 bases and J by 4 bases; unmatched bases: 3. There are 14 residues in the CDR3. CDR3 protein: CASSLAGRGYEQYF. The CDR3 DNA reads as TGTGCCAGCAGCTTAGCAGGCAGGGGGTACGAGCAGTACTTC.

This rearrangement joins TRBV3-1 (or the pseudogene TRBV3-2) to TRBJ2-7; tentatively, D is TRBD1 (5 bases). The V and J ends lost 5 bases and 2 bases respectively, with 7 bases between them. The CDR3 has 12 residues. Germline V gene data show CDR1 as LGHDT and CDR2 as YNNKEL (reference sequence). The CDR3 loop reads CASSGATYEQYF. CDR3 DNA sequence: TGTGCCAGCAGCGGGGCGACCTACGAGCAGTACTTC.

This chain uses TRBV7-2 with TRBJ1-2, with TRBD1 as a possible D gene (5 bases). The CDR3 totals 16 residues. V lost 0 bases and J 8 bases, leaving 19 bases between the germline ends. Germline V gene sequence: CDR1 SGHTA, CDR2 FQGNSA. CDR3 amino acids: CASSLAQGPAGIGYTF. CDR3 in DNA: TGTGCCAGCAGCTTAGCCCAGGGCCCTGCGGGAATCGGCTACACCTTC. Full variable domain (missing parts from reference TRBV7-2 and TRBJ1-2): GAGVSQSPSNKVTEKGKDVELRCDPISGHTALYWYRQSLGQGLEFLIYFQGNSAPDKSGLPSDRFSAERTGGSVSTLTIQRTQQEDSAVYLCASSLAQGPAGIGYTFGSGTRLTVV.

The CDR3 sequence is CASSMDRRRGDTGELFF. Written as DNA, the CDR3 is TGTGCCAGTAGTATGGATAGACGCAGGGGGGACACCGGGGAGCTGTTTTTT. The chain uses TRBV19 and TRBJ2-2; tentative D call: TRBD1 (7 bases). Germline CDR1 LNHDA, CDR2 SQIVND (reference sequence). The length of the CDR3 is 17 residues. The V end lost 3 bases, the J end lost 3 bases, and 17 bases lay between the germline ends. Using reference TRBV19 and TRBJ2-2 for the parts outside the CDR3, the full variable domain is DGGITQSPKYLFRKEGQNVTLSCEQNLNHDAMYWYRQDPGQGLRLIYYSQIVNDFQKGDIAEGYSVSREKKESFPLTVTSAQKNPTAFYLCASSMDRRRGDTGELFFGEGSRLTVL.

This chain joins TRBV30 and TRBJ1-1; 8 bases align to TRBD1. Trimming removed 2 bases from V and 3 bases from J; junction bases left unmatched: 2. The germline V gene has CDR1 GTSNPN and CDR2 SVGIG (reference sequence). This CDR3 is built from 13 residues. Here the CDR3 DNA reads TGTGCCTGGAGTCAGGACAGGGACACTGAAGCTTTCTTT. As protein: CAWSQDRDTEAFF.

The gene calls are TRBV4-1 and TRBJ2-5; a weak D match, TRBD1 (5 bases). V lost 3 bases and J lost 5, with 19 bases in between. Germline CDR1 is MGHRA and CDR2 is YSYEKL. The length of the CDR3 is 16 residues. CDR3 protein: CASSHKKTEVHETQYF. In nucleotides, the CDR3 is TGCGCCAGCAGCCACAAAAAGACAGAGGTCCATGAGACCCAGTACTTC.

A few counts support this clone. The J gene is TRBJ2-7, the V gene TRBV10-3; maybe TRBD1 (6 bases). The CDR3 consists of 14 residues. In germline, CDR1 is ENHRY, CDR2 SYGVKD. V dropped 7 bases and J dropped 3 bases, with 16 bases sitting between them. CDR3 region: CAINPGHTFYEQYF. CDR3 DNA: TGTGCCATCAATCCGGGACACACATTCTACGAGCAGTACTTC.

The chain joins TRBV19 to TRBJ2-7; D might be TRBD2 (6 bases). There are 15 residues in the CDR3. In germline, CDR1 is LNHDA, CDR2 SQIVND (reference sequence). V lost 5 bases to trimming and J lost 4 bases, with 18 bases between them. DNA for the CDR3: TGTGCCAGTAGTGTCGGGACTGGACCTATTTACGAGCAGTACTTC. Its protein product is CASSVGTGPIYEQYF.

This chain joins TRBV28 and TRBJ1-4; D not certain. CDR3 length equals 12 residues. Germline CDR1 MDHEN, CDR2 SYDVKM. V shed 3 bases and J shed 11 bases, with 10 bases lying between them. The CDR3: CASSLGGGKLFF. The CDR3 DNA is TGTGCCAGCAGTTTGGGCGGCGGGAAACTGTTTTTT. Looking up the rest from reference TRBV28 and TRBJ1-4 gives the full variable domain: DVKVTQSSRYLVKRTGEKVFLECVQDMDHENMFWYRQDPGLGLRLIYFSYDVKMKEKGDIPEGYSVSREKKERFSLILESASTNQTSMYLCASSLGGGKLFFGSGTQLSVL.

J is TRBJ2-5 and V is TRBV7-2; 7 nucleotides align to TRBD2. Germline trimming cut 4 bases from V and 5 bases from J; bases unmatched to any gene: 4. The CDR3 is 13 residues long. The germline gives CDR1 SGHTA, CDR2 FQGNSA. The CDR3 reads CASSSRGWETQYF. CDR3 bases: TGTGCCAGCAGCTCGCGGGGGTGGGAGACCCAGTACTTC.

The V and J genes are TRBV24-1 and TRBJ2-4; tentatively, D is TRBD1 (8 bases). This CDR3 contains 17 residues. V was cut by 7 bases and J by 0 bases, with 18 bases left in between. CDR1 KGHDR and CDR2 SFDVKD come from the germline V gene. In DNA, the CDR3 is TGTGCCACCAGACCGGGGGGACAGGATTTAGCCAAAAACATTCAGTACTTC. It yields the protein CATRPGGQDLAKNIQYF.

Here the CDR3 DNA reads TGTGCCAGCAGCGTGTCGGGGGGGACCTATGGCTACACCTTC. Amino acids: CASSVSGGTYGYTF. This sequence joins TRBV9 and TRBJ1-2, with D possibly TRBD1 on 5 matching bases. The germline gives CDR1 SGDLS, CDR2 YYNGEE. The length of the CDR3 is 14 residues. The V gene lost 2 bases and the J gene lost 4 bases, with 12 bases spanning the gap.

The chain joins TRBV7-6 to TRBJ2-3, with D uncertain. Germline V gene sequence: CDR1 SGHVS, CDR2 FNYEAQ. This CDR3 contains 15 residues. V was clipped by 1 base and J by 1 base, with 9 bases between them. This CDR3 reads CASSLVTDRTDTQYF. The CDR3 bases are TGTGCCAGCAGCTTAGTCACAGACCGCACAGATACGCAGTATTTT. Combining the CDR3 with reference TRBV7-6 and TRBJ2-3 gives the whole variable domain GAGVSQSPRYKVTKRGQDVALRCDPISGHVSLYWYRQALGQGPEFLTYFNYEAQQDKSGLPNDRFSAERPEGSISTLTIQRTEQRDSAMYRCASSLVTDRTDTQYFGPGTRLTVL.

The chain combines TRBV7-9 with TRBJ1-2, with D unresolved. The CDR3 spans 13 residues. CDR1 is SEHNR, CDR2 FQNEAQ, per germline (reference sequence). With 2 bases removed from V and 3 bases from J, the gap between germline ends came to 7 bases. The CDR3 protein is CASSLTGYYGYTF. CDR3 in DNA: TGTGCCAGCAGCTTAACGGGGTACTATGGCTACACCTTC.

The rearrangement uses TRBV30 and TRBJ1-1; the D is unclear. This CDR3 spans 11 amino acids. V lost 0 bases, J lost 9 bases, and 8 bases lay in between. In germline, CDR1 is GTSNPN, CDR2 SVGIG (reference sequence). In nucleotides, the CDR3 is TGTGCCTGGAGTGTACGGGAGAAAGCTTTCTTT. Its translation is CAWSVREKAFF.

This chain joins TRBV27 and TRBJ2-1; D uncertain. There are 14 residues in the CDR3. Per the germline V gene, CDR1 is MNHEY and CDR2 is SMNVEV (reference sequence). V gave up 4 bases and J gave up 1 base, with 8 bases separating them. This CDR3 reads CASSSETSYNEQFF. Written as DNA, the CDR3 is TGTGCCAGCAGTTCCGAGACTTCCTACAATGAGCAGTTCTTC.

This clone was counted once. The rearrangement links TRBV7-2 to TRBJ1-3; TRBD1 might be the D (5 bases). V shed 0 bases and J shed 2 bases, with 11 bases lying between them. CDR3 size: 16 residues. From germline, CDR1 is SGHTA and CDR2 FQGNSA. This CDR3 reads CASSLAEGFTGNTIYF. CDR3 nucleotide sequence: TGTGCCAGCAGCTTAGCGGAGGGGTTTACTGGAAACACCATATATTTT.